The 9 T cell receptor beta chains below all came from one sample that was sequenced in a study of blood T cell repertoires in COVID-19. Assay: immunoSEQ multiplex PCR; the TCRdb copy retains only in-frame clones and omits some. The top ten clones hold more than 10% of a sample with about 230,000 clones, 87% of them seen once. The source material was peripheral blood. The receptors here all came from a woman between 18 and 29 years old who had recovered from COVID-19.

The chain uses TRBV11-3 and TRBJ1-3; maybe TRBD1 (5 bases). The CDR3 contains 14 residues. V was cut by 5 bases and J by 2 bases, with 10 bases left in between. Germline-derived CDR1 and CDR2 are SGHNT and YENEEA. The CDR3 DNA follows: TGTGCCAGCAGCCCAGGAGGGGCTGGAAACACCATATATTTT. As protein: CASSPGGAGNTIYF.

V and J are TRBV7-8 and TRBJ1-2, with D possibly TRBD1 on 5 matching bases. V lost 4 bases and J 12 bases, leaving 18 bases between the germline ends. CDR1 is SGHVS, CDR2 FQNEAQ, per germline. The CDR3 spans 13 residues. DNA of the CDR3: TGTGCCAGCAGCTCCTGGACACAACTCGTGGACACCTTC. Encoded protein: CASSSWTQLVDTF.

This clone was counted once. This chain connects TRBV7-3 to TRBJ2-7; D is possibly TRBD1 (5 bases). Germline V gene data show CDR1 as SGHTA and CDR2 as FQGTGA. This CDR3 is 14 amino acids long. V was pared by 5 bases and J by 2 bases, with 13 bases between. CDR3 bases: TGTGCCAGCAGCCCACAGACAGCCGCCTACGAGCAGTACTTC. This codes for CASSPQTAAYEQYF.

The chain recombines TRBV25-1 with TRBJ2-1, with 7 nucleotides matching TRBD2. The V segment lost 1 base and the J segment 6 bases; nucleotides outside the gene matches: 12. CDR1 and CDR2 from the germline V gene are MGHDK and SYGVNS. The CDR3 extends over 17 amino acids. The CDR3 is CASSESLWSGKGNEQFF. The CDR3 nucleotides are TGTGCCAGCAGTGAATCCCTTTGGAGCGGGAAAGGCAATGAGCAGTTCTTC. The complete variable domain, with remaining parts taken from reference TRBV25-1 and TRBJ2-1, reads EADIYQTPRYLVIGTGKKITLECSQTMGHDKMYWYQQDPGMELHLIHYSYGVNSTEKGDLSSESTVSRIRTEHFPLTLESARPSHTSQYLCASSESLWSGKGNEQFFGPGTRLTVL.

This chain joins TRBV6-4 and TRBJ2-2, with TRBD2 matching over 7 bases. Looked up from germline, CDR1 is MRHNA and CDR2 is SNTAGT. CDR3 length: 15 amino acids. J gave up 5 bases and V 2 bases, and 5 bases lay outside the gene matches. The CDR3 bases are TGTGCCAGCAGTGACCCTTTTAGCGGGACCGGGGAGCTGTTTTTT. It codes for CASSDPFSGTGELFF.

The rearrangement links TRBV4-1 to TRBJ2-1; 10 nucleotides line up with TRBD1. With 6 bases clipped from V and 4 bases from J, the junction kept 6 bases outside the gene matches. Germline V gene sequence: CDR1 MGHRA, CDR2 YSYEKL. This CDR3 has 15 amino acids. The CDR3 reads CASSPTDRGYNEQFF. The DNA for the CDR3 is TGCGCCAGCAGTCCAACGGACAGGGGGTACAATGAGCAGTTCTTC.

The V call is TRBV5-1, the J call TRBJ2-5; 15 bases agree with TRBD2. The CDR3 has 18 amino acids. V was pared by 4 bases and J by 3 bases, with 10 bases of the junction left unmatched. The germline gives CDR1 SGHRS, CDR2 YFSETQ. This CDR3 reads CASSLGLAGGKVKETQYF. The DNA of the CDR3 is TGCGCCAGCAGCCTTGGACTAGCGGGAGGGAAGGTTAAAGAGACCCAGTACTTC.

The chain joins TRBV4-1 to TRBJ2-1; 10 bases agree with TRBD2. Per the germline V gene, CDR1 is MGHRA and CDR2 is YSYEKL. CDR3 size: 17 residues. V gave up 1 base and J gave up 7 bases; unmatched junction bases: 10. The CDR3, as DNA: TGCGCCAGCAGCCAAGGGCCCGCTAGCGGGAGATCAAATGAGCAGTTCTTC. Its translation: CASSQGPASGRSNEQFF.

The CDR3 nucleotides read TGTGCCAGCAGGATGGACAAACAGGGAGATAGCAATCAGCCCCAGCATTTT. It codes for CASRMDKQGDSNQPQHF. The chain recombines TRBV28 with TRBJ1-5; D may be TRBD1 (6 bases). In germline, CDR1 is MDHEN, CDR2 SYDVKM. The CDR3 is made up of 17 amino acids. Trimming stripped 6 bases from V and 0 bases from J, with 18 bases between. The full variable domain, with the rest looked up from reference TRBV28 and TRBJ1-5, is DVKVTQSSRYLVKRTGEKVFLECVQDMDHENMFWYRQDPGLGLRLIYFSYDVKMKEKGDIPEGYSVSREKKERFSLILESASTNQTSMYLCASRMDKQGDSNQPQHFGDGTRLSIL.